This T cell receptor beta chain was obtained from a study of cytotoxic CD8 clonotypes in ibrutinib-treated CLL. Across the whole study: Sample averages reached 255,043 productive templates and 94,082 productive rearrangements. Study-level results: Clonality rose at ibrutinib response and fell back toward baseline at progression.

For TCR beta libraries, roughly 2 micrograms of genomic DNA were obtained from cryopreserved PBMCs. Measured with immunoSEQ multiplex PCR; TCRdb has only the in-frame clones, and not every one. Among a few hundred thousand clones listed, about 64% were seen once. A word on this clone: Its antigen is as yet unknown.

The sample here was PBMCs, taken after 36 months of ibrutinib treatment. This TCR came from a human donor with chronic lymphocytic leukemia.

The CDR3 DNA reads TGTGCCAGCAGCTTGGAGGCCGGGACCTCCTACAATGAGCAGTTCTTC. Translation gives CASSLEAGTSYNEQFF. V usage is TRBV5-4 and J usage is TRBJ2-1; D possibly matches TRBD1 or TRBD2 (5 bases each). CDR3 length: 16 amino acids. CDR1 and CDR2 from the germline V gene are SGHNT and YYREEE (reference sequence). V lost 0 bases to trimming and J lost 0 bases, with 10 bases between them. Variable domain in full (rest from reference TRBV5-4 and TRBJ2-1): ETGVTQSPTHLIKTRGQQVTLRCSSQSGHNTVSWYQQALGQGPQFIFQYYREEENGRGNFPPRFSGLQFPNYSSELNVNALELDDSALYLCASSLEAGTSYNEQFFGPGTRLTVL.